This TCR beta chain was profiled in a study of cytomegalovirus exposure and HLA in healthy donors. Study findings and constraints: For most TCR sequences rarity was the rule, although some public TCRs occurred in many donors. A likely sequencing artifact accounted for one observed cluster of highly shared sequence variants. Available immune exposure information was restricted to CMV serostatus only.

In nominal health when sampled, donors likely had unrecorded immune exposures nonetheless. Germline V CDR1 and CDR2: SGDLS, YYNGEE. V lost 7 bases and J lost 5, with 15 bases in between. The CDR3 sequence is 13 residues long. Both 60 Vbeta primers and 13 Jbeta primers went into the PCR. Generated by immunoSEQ multiplex PCR, the TCRdb table keeps only in-frame clones and is missing some. The sample holds under 200,000 clones, roughly 75% seen once. Details on this clone: Its antigen is unidentified.

This rearrangement joins TRBV9 to TRBJ2-5, with a possible D match to TRBD2 (6 bases). The sequenced material came from PBMCs. This receptor was identified in a male donor in good health and CMV-seronegative. The CDR3 here is CASENWGRETQYF. The CDR3 DNA reads as TGTGCCAGCGAGAATTGGGGGAGGGAGACCCAGTACTTC.